These T cell receptor beta chains were read from a single sample in a study of cytotoxic CD8 clonotypes in ibrutinib-treated CLL. Profiling relied on immunoSEQ multiplex PCR, and the TCRdb table lists in-frame clones only, not all of them. The sample lists 100,000 or so clones, 55% to 75% occurring once. The sequencing here drew on PBMCs, taken after 24 months of ibrutinib treatment. All receptors come from a human donor with chronic lymphocytic leukemia. Both conserved end residues are trimmed from each CDR3.

10	TRBV25-1	ASSVNHEKLF
12	TRBV5-1	ASSAGLHTDTQY
12	TRBV7-9	ASSLATVNTEAF
11	TRBV6-1	ASSGGQGRPAF
14	TRBV19	ASSIGGSAGANVLT
12	TRBV5-1	ASSLNPGANVLT
13	TRBV28	ASRASGTRGNTIY
10	TRBV6-6	ASSLPETEAF
11	TRBV2	ASSELAGGEQF
13	TRBV5-5	ASSSTADSNQPQH
12	TRBV19	ASSPRTGAEKLF
13	TRBV19	ASSLGQTLNYGYT